The 11 T cell receptor beta chains reported below all come from one sample, sequenced in a study of blood T cell repertoires in COVID-19 (dated by TCRdb to 2020 to 2022). The library was made by the immunoSEQ multiplex PCR assay. This is the immuneACCESS table as TCRdb keeps it, with only in-frame sequences that have V and J called. A part of the clones is gone; compared with another copy, unresolved V genes explain less than half, and the rest is unexplained. For this sample the table gives some 390,000 clones, of which 85% to 90% were detected only once. 1% to 1.3% of the sample is held by the ten biggest clonotypes. Specimen: PBMCs or T cells enriched from blood (not recorded which). Receptors were obtained from a man younger than 40 who had recovered from COVID-19.

The chain recombines TRBV5-1 with TRBJ1-1; 8 bases fit TRBD1. Germline V gene lookup returns CDR1 SGHRS and CDR2 YFSETQ. The CDR3 runs to 14 residues. Trimming removed 0 bases from V and 6 bases from J; junction bases left unmatched: 4. The CDR3 spells CASSLVQGVPEAFF. The CDR3, as DNA: TGCGCCAGCAGCTTGGTACAGGGGGTGCCTGAAGCTTTCTTT.

The chain combines TRBV3-1 (or the pseudogene TRBV3-2) with TRBJ1-4; a weak D match, TRBD1 (6 bases). The germline CDR1 and CDR2 sequences are LGHDT and YNNKEL (reference sequence). V lost 2 bases and J lost 12, with 16 bases in between. The CDR3 covers 14 residues. CDR3 region: CASSQLPRDTQLFF. CDR3 nucleotide sequence: TGTGCCAGCAGCCAACTACCCCGGGACACCCAACTGTTTTTT.

The V call is TRBV28, the J call TRBJ2-7, with a tentative D call TRBD1 (7 bases). The CDR3 is 14 residues long. The germline CDR1 and CDR2 sequences are MDHEN and SYDVKM. V dropped 3 bases and J dropped 6 bases, with 15 bases sitting between them. The CDR3 region is CASSLGGTVGEQYF. The DNA of the CDR3 is TGTGCCAGCAGTTTGGGCGGGACAGTTGGCGAGCAGTACTTC.

The chain joins TRBV7-9 to TRBJ1-6; unclear D gene. Trimming took 7 bases from V and 9 from J, leaving 16 bases between them. CDR3 length equals 14 residues. The V gene's germline CDR1 is SEHNR and CDR2 FQNEAQ (reference sequence). CDR3 in amino acids: CASTAGFDGSPLHF. Here the CDR3 DNA reads TGTGCCAGCACGGCGGGGTTCGATGGTTCACCCCTCCACTTT.

This chain connects TRBV7-9 to TRBJ2-7, with a possible D match to TRBD2 (6 bases). Germline V lookup: CDR1 SEHNR, CDR2 FQNEAQ (reference sequence). This CDR3 has 17 residues. The V and J ends lost 4 bases and 0 bases respectively, with 19 bases between them. For the CDR3, the DNA is TGTGCCAGCAGCTCTACTCAGGTAGCGGTAAGCTCCTACGAGCAGTACTTC. Encoded protein: CASSSTQVAVSSYEQYF.

The chain employs TRBV9 and TRBJ2-1; 8 nucleotides align to TRBD2. Unmatched junction bases numbered 10, after V lost 3 bases and J lost 5 bases. The CDR3 has 16 amino acids. The germline V gene has CDR1 SGDLS and CDR2 YYNGEE. The CDR3 loop reads CASSERESVGHNEQFF. The CDR3 DNA reads TGTGCCAGCAGCGAGCGGGAGTCAGTGGGTCACAATGAGCAGTTCTTC.

The J gene is TRBJ1-1, the V gene TRBV3-1 (or the pseudogene TRBV3-2); no reliable D call. The V end lost 1 base, the J end lost 1 base, and 10 bases lay between the germline ends. This CDR3 has 15 amino acids. Germline V lookup: CDR1 LGHDT, CDR2 YNNKEL (reference sequence). In DNA, the CDR3 is TGTGCCAGCAGCCAAGGGTCGGCGGCGAACACTGAAGCTTTCTTT. Amino acid sequence: CASSQGSAANTEAFF.

This rearrangement joins TRBV5-6 to TRBJ2-7, with 9 bases matching TRBD1. The CDR3 runs 15 residues. Germline V gene sequence: CDR1 SGHDT, CDR2 YYEEEE. V trimming: 1 base; J trimming: 5 bases; junction bases outside the gene matches: 7. The CDR3 reads CASSLWDRENHEQYF. The CDR3 coding sequence is TGTGCCAGCAGCTTGTGGGACAGGGAAAACCACGAGCAGTACTTC.

The chain couples TRBV7-9 to TRBJ2-3; 8 bases map to TRBD2. Trimming cost V 1 base and J 3 bases; bases outside gene matches: 6. CDR3 length: 16 residues. CDR1 is SEHNR and CDR2 is FQNEAQ in the germline V gene (reference sequence). The CDR3 nucleotides are TGTGCCAGCAGCTTAGAGTTAACTAGCGGAACAGATACGCAGTATTTT. Encoded protein: CASSLELTSGTDTQYF.

The V and J genes are TRBV28 and TRBJ1-1, with unresolved D. Trimming stripped 6 bases from V and 1 base from J, with 9 bases between. This CDR3 spans 13 amino acids. Germline CDR1 is MDHEN and CDR2 is SYDVKM. The CDR3 reads CASSSGENTEAFF. CDR3 nucleotide sequence: TGTGCCAGCAGCTCCGGGGAGAACACTGAAGCTTTCTTT.

In this sample, this clone turned up once. The rearrangement links TRBV3-1 (or the pseudogene TRBV3-2) to TRBJ2-7; D remains unclear. The CDR3 length is 15 residues. Trimming took off 0 bases at V and 5 bases at J, with 14 bases between the two ends. Germline V lookup: CDR1 LGHDT, CDR2 YNNKEL (reference sequence). CDR3 residues: CASSQDPVRSDEQYF. CDR3 DNA sequence: TGTGCCAGCAGCCAAGATCCCGTTCGGTCGGACGAGCAGTACTTC.